This record concerns one TCR beta chain sequence. This sample was included in a study of blood T cell repertoires in COVID-19. Overall study: Spain, Italy and the United States supplied samples that represented acute and convalescent COVID-19. T cells, B-cell-depleted T cells, or PBMCs provided the cDNA or gDNA that served as material.

Original handling: Scientists estimated how many nucleated cells there were by amplifying reference gene primers. Only in-frame clones appear in the TCRdb table, and some are missing; sequencing was by immunoSEQ multiplex PCR. V, J and clone size were drawn from that table, and D and trimming were deduced from the DNA. Of around 220,000 clones in the sample, approximately 86% were seen once. This CDR3 comprises 13 residues. CDR1 is ENHRY and CDR2 is SYGVKD in the germline V gene. V shed 7 bases and J shed 3 bases, with 13 bases lying between them. The clonotype comes from an elderly woman with active or convalescent COVID-19. The specimen was peripheral blood. The chain couples TRBV10-3 to TRBJ2-7; D is unresolved. The CDR3 DNA is TGTGCCATCACCCCCTCCAGAGGCTACGAGCAGTACTTC. Translating it yields CAITPSRGYEQYF.